These 14 T cell receptor beta chains came from one sample sequenced in a study of regulatory T cells in long-lasting Graves disease. Researchers made TCR beta libraries by using iRepertoire HTBI primers and running Arm-PCR on CDR3 regions. TCRdb passed the multiplex PCR reads through MiXCR, listing each CDR3 protein once. The sample carries over 350,000 distinct CDR3 sequences, approximately 15% recorded once. The time point: newly diagnosed GD, antithyroid drugs for less than 3 months. PBMCs were the source of the RNA used for TCR sequencing. The same specimen was also included in a second study, on T cells in Graves' hyperthyroidism and ophthalmopathy.

The source material was peripheral blood mononuclear cells (PBMCs), sampled at new diagnosis, from a patient treated with antithyroid drugs. Receptor source: a woman in her 40s with Graves disease.

The rearrangement links TRBV24-1 to TRBJ2-2; 8 bases line up with TRBD2. Germline assignment: CDR1 KGHDR and CDR2 SFDVKD. This CDR3 contains 17 residues. Trimming at V came to 3 bases and at J to 6 bases, leaving 11 bases not matched to a gene. The CDR3 DNA is TGTGCCACCAGTGATCACCCGGGACTAGGGGGTTCCGGGGAGCTGTTTTTT. This gives the protein CATSDHPGLGGSGELFF.

About this clonotype itself: This may be a read error, as it is one base from a much larger clone. CDR3 bases: TGTGCCAGCAGCATAAACCGGGACAGCCGCTACGAGCAGTACTTC. Its protein is CASSINRDSRYEQYF. This chain links TRBV7-2 with TRBJ2-7; 7 positions agree with TRBD1. CDR3 length equals 15 residues. The germline CDR1 and CDR2 sequences are SGHTA and FQGNSA. The trim removed 5 bases at V and 3 bases at J, leaving 10 bases unmatched.

This rearrangement joins TRBV19 to TRBJ2-7; 7 nucleotides agree with TRBD1. V gave up 6 bases and J gave up 10 bases; unmatched junction bases: 15. The CDR3 runs 14 residues. The V gene's germline CDR1 is LNHDA and CDR2 SQIVND (reference sequence). CDR3: CASSAWTGQQVQYF. CDR3 DNA sequence: TGTGCCAGTAGCGCTTGGACAGGCCAGCAGGTCCAGTACTTC.

There are a few counts of this clonotype. This chain connects TRBV5-5 to TRBJ2-7; TRBD2 might be the D (5 bases). There are 14 residues in the CDR3. Germline assignment: CDR1 SGHKS and CDR2 YYEKEE (reference sequence). V lost 4 bases, J lost 2 bases, and 13 bases lay in between. CDR3 in amino acids: CASSPGSSTYEQYF. The CDR3, as DNA: TGTGCCAGCAGCCCGGGGTCGTCAACCTACGAGCAGTACTTC.

Concerning this clonotype itself: The final CDR3 position lacks the conserved phenylalanine or tryptophan, pointing to a likely read error. This chain connects TRBV28 to TRBJ2-5, with TRBD2 as a possible D gene (6 bases). The CDR3 consists of 16 residues. Germline CDR1 reads MDHEN; CDR2 reads SYDVKM. The V gene lost 3 bases and the J gene lost 2 bases, with 16 bases spanning the gap. In nucleotides, the CDR3 is TGTGCCAGCAGTTTTGGGAATAGGGACTCACAAGAGACCCAGTACCTC. Encoded protein: CASSFGNRDSQETQYL.

This sequence joins TRBV7-3 and TRBJ2-1, with a tentative D call TRBD2 (5 bases). The germline V and J ends were trimmed by 4 bases and 5 bases, with 9 bases remaining between them. CDR3 size: 13 residues. Germline V gene data show CDR1 as SGHTA and CDR2 as FQGTGA. The CDR3 sequence is CASSSLTNNEQFF. In nucleotides, the CDR3 is TGTGCCAGCAGCTCACTGACTAACAATGAGCAGTTCTTC.

This clonotype has ten or more counts. V gene TRBV2 combines with J gene TRBJ2-2; D is perhaps TRBD1 (6 bases). V lost 7 bases, J lost 1 base, and 13 bases lay in between. The CDR3 covers 15 residues. The V gene's germline CDR1 is SNHLY and CDR2 FYNNEI. The CDR3 sequence is CASKGGSENTGELFF. In nucleotides, the CDR3 is TGTGCCAGCAAAGGGGGTAGCGAGAACACCGGGGAGCTGTTTTTT.

V and J are TRBV24-1 and TRBJ2-7; TRBD1 matches at 9 bases. V trimming: 6 bases; J trimming: 3 bases; junction bases outside the gene matches: 5. The V gene's germline CDR1 is KGHDR and CDR2 SFDVKD. This CDR3 spans 14 amino acids. CDR3 in amino acids: CATSTGTGNYEQYF. CDR3 in DNA: TGTGCCACCAGTACCGGGACAGGGAACTACGAGCAGTACTTC.

This clonotype has at least ten counts. This chain links TRBV5-6 with TRBJ2-5; 7 bases line up with TRBD1. Germline values: CDR1 SGHDT, CDR2 YYEEEE. The CDR3 covers 13 residues. V lost 7 bases and J lost 4; bases outside the gene matches: 7. CDR3 amino acids: CASGRQGRETQYF. DNA for the CDR3: TGTGCCAGCGGCAGACAGGGCCGAGAGACCCAGTACTTC.

Many counts were recorded for this clonotype. This chain links TRBV11-3 with TRBJ2-5, with 7 bases aligning to TRBD1. J gave up 3 bases and V 8 bases, and 9 bases lay outside the gene matches. Germline V gene sequence: CDR1 SGHNT, CDR2 YENEEA. This CDR3 region has 14 residues. CDR3 DNA: TGTGCCAGCCGTGACAGGGCGGTCGAAGAGACCCAGTACTTC. This sequence encodes CASRDRAVEETQYF.

This clonotype was seen a few times. This chain uses TRBV20-1 with TRBJ2-3; 9 nucleotides line up with TRBD1. The CDR3 spans 19 residues. V was pared by 2 bases and J by 2 bases, with 17 bases of the junction left unmatched. The germline V gene encodes CDR1 DFQATT and CDR2 SNEGSKA (reference sequence). In nucleotides, the CDR3 is TGCAGTGCTAGATCGTTGGTTATGAGGACAGGGGTCGACACAGATACGCAGTATTTT. Amino acid sequence: CSARSLVMRTGVDTDTQYF.

The sample holds many counts of this clonotype. The chain is built from TRBV14 and TRBJ1-2; 7 bases are a match to TRBD1. CDR3 length: 17 amino acids. With V trimmed by 0 bases and J by 2 bases, 9 bases remained unmatched. CDR1 SGHDN and CDR2 FVKESK come from the germline V gene. The CDR3 bases are TGTGCCAGCAGCCAAGATAGGCTCCGACAGGGAAACTATGGCTACACCTTC. Its protein product is CASSQDRLRQGNYGYTF.

This clonotype was observed at least ten times. This chain uses TRBV7-6 with TRBJ2-1; 8 bases align to TRBD2. Losses at the gene ends were 1 base for V and 5 bases for J; bases not matched to a gene: 13. Per germline, CDR1 SGHVS and CDR2 FNYEAQ. The CDR3 contains 18 residues. DNA of the CDR3: TGTGCCAGCAGCTTAGGGATTTATAGGACGCGGGGGGACAATGAGCAGTTCTTC. It specifies CASSLGIYRTRGDNEQFF.

The V call is TRBV20-1, the J call TRBJ2-1; D perhaps matches TRBD2 (6 bases). V lost 3 bases to trimming and J lost 7 bases, with 19 bases between them. The CDR3 extends over 15 amino acids. CDR1 and CDR2 (germline): DFQATT, SNEGSKA (reference sequence). CDR3 sequence reads: CSARASGRDQNEQFF. The CDR3 region has the DNA TGCAGTGCTAGGGCGAGTGGGCGGGATCAGAATGAGCAGTTCTTC.